This T cell receptor (beta chain) was identified during a study of T cell responses to AZD1222 COVID-19 vaccine. Overall study findings and caveats: The number of AZD1222 recipients seropositive at baseline was only five or six. Samples come after the peak T cell response, not at day 14.

V shed 6 bases and J 0 bases; nucleotides not matched to a gene: 5. The CDR3 covers 15 residues. Germline lookup yields CDR1 LGHDT and CDR2 YNNKEL (reference sequence). The protocol was immunoSEQ multiplex PCR, while the TCRdb copy is restricted to in-frame clones and leaves out a portion. There are 140,000 to 150,000 clones in the sample; around 91% occur only once, and around 5.2% lies in the top ten. In this sample, this clone turned up once. Its antigen remains unknown. The source of this sequence is an adult in good health. The chain has TRBV3-1 (or the pseudogene TRBV3-2) and TRBJ2-1, with 7 nucleotides matching TRBD2. Sequencing was performed on peripheral blood, taken on day 0 of AZD1222 vaccination. CDR3 nucleotides: TGTGCCAGCAGTGCGGGGGACCTCTCCTACAATGAGCAGTTCTTC. Translation: CASSAGDLSYNEQFF.